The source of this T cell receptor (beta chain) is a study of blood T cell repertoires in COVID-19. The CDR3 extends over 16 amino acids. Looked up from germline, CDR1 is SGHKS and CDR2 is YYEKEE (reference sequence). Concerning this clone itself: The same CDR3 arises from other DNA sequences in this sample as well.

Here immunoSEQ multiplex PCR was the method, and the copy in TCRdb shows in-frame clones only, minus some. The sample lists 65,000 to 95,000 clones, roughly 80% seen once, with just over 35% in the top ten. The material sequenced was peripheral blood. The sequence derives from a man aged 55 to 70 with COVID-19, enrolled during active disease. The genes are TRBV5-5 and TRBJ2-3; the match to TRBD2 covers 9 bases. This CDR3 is CPPRWGGGGRALPGYF. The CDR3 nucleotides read TGTCCCCCCCGCTGGGGCGGGGGCGGGAGGGCCCTCCCTGGGTATTTT.